One sample yielded the 9 T cell receptor beta chains listed below, sequenced in a study of CD8+CD57+ T cells in acquired aplastic anemia. Genomic DNA was employed as the template in profiling TCR beta VDJ and CDR3. TCRdb processed the reads anew with MiXCR; each CDR3 protein has one entry. Altogether some 190,000 distinct CDR3 sequences are present, roughly 56% being singletons, with the ten largest covering roughly 15%. The sequencing sample was made of sorted CD4+, CD8+, or CD8+CD57+ T cells (not recorded which) from PBMCs. The receptor set was obtained from a human donor in good health, serving as a control.

The rearrangement uses TRBV24-1 and TRBJ2-1; 15 nucleotides agree with TRBD2. The CDR3 length is 14 residues. Germline V gene sequence: CDR1 KGHDR, CDR2 SFDVKD. After removal of 7 bases from V and 8 bases from J, the junction contained 2 bases not matched to a gene. CDR3 sequence: CATSGLAGGYEQFF. CDR3 nucleotides: TGTGCCACCAGCGGACTAGCGGGAGGGTATGAGCAGTTCTTC.

The chain has TRBV2 and TRBJ2-7; TRBD1 aligns across 12 bases. V trimming: 6 bases; J trimming: 1 base; junction bases outside the gene matches: 4. CDR1 is SNHLY and CDR2 is FYNNEI in the germline V gene. This CDR3 has 15 residues. The CDR3 DNA sequence: TGTGCCAGCAGCATGGGACAGGGGGCTTCCTACGAGCAGTACTTC. Its protein product is CASSMGQGASYEQYF. Together with reference TRBV2 and TRBJ2-7, the CDR3 gives the full variable domain: EPEVTQTPSHQVTQMGQEVILRCVPISNHLYFYWYRQILGQKVEFLVSFYNNEISEKSEIFDDQFSVERPDGSNFTLKIRSTKLEDSAMYFCASSMGQGASYEQYFGPGTRLTVT.

CDR3 amino acids: CSARDYLGQETQYF. The CDR3 DNA follows: TGCAGTGCTAGAGACTACCTGGGACAAGAGACCCAGTACTTC. The rearrangement uses TRBV20-1 and TRBJ2-5, with D hard to call. The CDR3 extends over 14 amino acids. Trimming left V 0 bases short and J 2 bases short, with 10 bases between. From germline, CDR1 is DFQATT and CDR2 SNEGSKA (reference sequence).

V usage is TRBV25-1 and J usage is TRBJ1-3; no firm D call. The ends were cut back, 3 bases at V and 0 bases at J, with 9 bases in the middle. From germline, CDR1 is MGHDK and CDR2 SYGVNS. There are 15 residues in the CDR3. CDR3 bases: TGTGCCAGCAGTGAGTTTGGTTACTCTGGAAACACCATATATTTT. This gives the protein CASSEFGYSGNTIYF.

In this sample, this clonotype turned up a few times. The chain employs TRBV12-3 or TRBV12-4 and TRBJ2-7; 12 bases map to TRBD2. This CDR3 has 17 residues. Losses at the gene ends were 1 base for V and 4 bases for J; bases not matched to a gene: 8. In DNA form, the CDR3 reads TGTGCCAGCAGTTTAGGCCGCTCTAGCGGGGGGGCATACGAGCAGTACTTC. Protein sequence: CASSLGRSSGGAYEQYF.

The chain carries TRBV10-3 and TRBJ2-1; maybe TRBD2 (7 bases). The V gene lost 8 bases and the J gene lost 4 bases, with 15 bases spanning the gap. The CDR3 covers 14 residues. The germline V gene encodes CDR1 ENHRY and CDR2 SYGVKD. CDR3 residues: CAIGEAGQYNEQFF. The DNA for the CDR3 is TGTGCCATCGGAGAAGCGGGACAATACAATGAGCAGTTCTTC.

This clonotype has ten or more counts. This chain joins TRBV19 and TRBJ2-1; 8 nucleotides match TRBD2. CDR3 size: 12 residues. The germline gives CDR1 LNHDA, CDR2 SQIVND (reference sequence). V trimming: 5 bases; J trimming: 10 bases; junction bases outside the gene matches: 4. The CDR3 protein is CASSSKREEQFF. The CDR3 DNA reads TGTGCCAGTAGTTCTAAGCGGGAGGAGCAGTTCTTC.

The chain employs TRBV7-2 and TRBJ1-5, with D maybe TRBD1 (5 bases). CDR3 length: 18 residues. Germline V lookup: CDR1 SGHTA, CDR2 FQGNSA. V lost 0 bases and J lost 3, with 18 bases in between. The CDR3 DNA sequence: TGTGCCAGCAGCTTAGCCCGGGAGGGACTGACGCTCAATCAGCCCCAGCATTTT. Translating gives CASSLAREGLTLNQPQHF.

The V call is TRBV30, the J call TRBJ1-4; 9 positions match TRBD1. Germline CDR1 reads GTSNPN; CDR2 reads SVGIG (reference sequence). This CDR3 is built from 15 residues. With 0 bases clipped from V and 7 bases from J, the junction kept 6 bases outside the gene matches. The CDR3 coding sequence is TGTGCCTGGAGTGTACGGACAGGGGAAGGTGAAAAACTGTTTTTT. As protein: CAWSVRTGEGEKLFF.